This T cell receptor beta chain came from a study of blood T cell repertoires in COVID-19. Study in general: COVID-19 samples from acute and convalescent phases originated in the United States, Italy and Spain. T cells, B-cell-depleted T cells, or PBMCs supplied cDNA or gDNA.

The CDR3 covers 16 residues. Germline CDR1 is SGHTA and CDR2 is FQGNSA. The ends lost 5 bases at V and 2 bases at J; junction bases unmatched: 6. Authors' data handling: Nucleated cell number was recorded as an estimate derived from reference gene primer amplification. Profiled with immunoSEQ multiplex PCR; TCRdb holds only in-frame clones, not every one. V and J calls and clone size come straight from that table; D and trimming were deduced from the DNA. The sample has approximately 130,000 clones, around 85% seen once. The V gene is TRBV7-2, the J gene TRBJ2-3; 11 bases map to TRBD2. The sequenced material came from peripheral blood. The TCR was taken from a human donor in a cohort sampled during active COVID-19. This chain's CDR3 is CASSIGTSGLTDTQYF. In nucleotides, the CDR3 is TGTGCCAGCAGCATCGGGACTAGCGGACTCACAGATACGCAGTATTTT.